These T cell receptor beta chains were read from a single sample in a study of blood T cell repertoires in COVID-19. Generated by immunoSEQ multiplex PCR, the TCRdb table keeps only in-frame clones and is missing some. The table includes a few hundred thousand clones, 88% detected once. Sequencing used PBMCs or T cells enriched from blood (not recorded which). The receptors come from a man younger than 40 who had recovered from COVID-19. The CDR3 runs from the conserved cysteine through the conserved F or W. Fields, in order: V gene, D gene, clone size, J gene, CDR3 protein, CDR3 DNA. D genes are given only for firm matches. Clone size is not always given. Where it is, it says once, few, many or a class for expanded clones.

V: TRBV2
D: .
size: .
J: TRBJ1-1
CDR3: CATIPRGGVTEAFF
DNA: TGTGCCACCATTCCTCGGGGTGGGGTCACTGAAGCTTTCTTT

V: TRBV5-6
D: TRBD1
size: few
J: TRBJ1-1
CDR3: CASSVQGRTEAFF
DNA: TGTGCCAGCAGCGTACAGGGGAGAACTGAAGCTTTCTTT

V: TRBV7-9
D: .
size: few
J: TRBJ2-7
CDR3: CASSPGLSYEQYF
DNA: TGTGCCAGCAGCCCCGGACTTAGCTACGAGCAGTACTTC

V: TRBV6-1
D: .
size: .
J: TRBJ2-1
CDR3: CASSEGGSGIYNEQFF
DNA: TGTGCCAGCAGTGAAGGCGGGTCGGGAATCTACAATGAGCAGTTCTTC

V: TRBV5-6
D: TRBD1
size: .
J: TRBJ2-7
CDR3: CASSAWDRDSYEQYF
DNA: TGTGCCAGCAGCGCCTGGGACAGGGACTCCTACGAGCAGTACTTC

V: TRBV4-2
D: TRBD2
size: .
J: TRBJ2-5
CDR3: CASSQDLSGGEETQYF
DNA: TGTGCCAGCAGCCAAGATCTCAGCGGGGGGGAAGAGACCCAGTACTTC

V: TRBV25-1
D: TRBD1
size: .
J: TRBJ1-1
CDR3: CASSPQGALTEAFF
DNA: TGTGCCAGCAGTCCGCAGGGGGCTCTCACTGAAGCTTTCTTT

V: TRBV20-1
D: TRBD1
size: .
J: TRBJ2-1
CDR3: CSASDRGGDEQFF
DNA: TGCAGTGCTAGTGACAGGGGTGGGGATGAGCAGTTCTTC

V: TRBV5-1
D: .
size: .
J: TRBJ2-2
CDR3: CASSLEGGHQTGELFF
DNA: TGCGCCAGCAGCTTGGAGGGTGGACATCAAACCGGGGAGCTGTTTTTT

V: TRBV5-1
D: TRBD1
size: .
J: TRBJ2-6
CDR3: CASSTWTGAPSGANVLTF
DNA: TGCGCCAGCAGCACCTGGACAGGGGCGCCCTCTGGGGCCAACGTCCTGACTTTC

V: TRBV13
D: TRBD1
size: .
J: TRBJ2-1
CDR3: CASSFEAGGMYEQFF
DNA: TGTGCCAGCAGCTTTGAGGCAGGGGGCATGTATGAGCAGTTCTTC

V: TRBV11-3
D: TRBD2
size: .
J: TRBJ2-1
CDR3: CASSLGLAGYNEQFF
DNA: TGTGCCAGCAGCTTAGGGCTAGCGGGGTACAATGAGCAGTTCTTC

V: TRBV24-1
D: TRBD1
size: .
J: TRBJ1-4
CDR3: CATSDPGQGKKLFF
DNA: TGTGCCACCAGTGATCCTGGACAGGGGAAAAAACTGTTTTTT

V: TRBV18
D: .
size: .
J: TRBJ2-2
CDR3: CASSPPYSGDTGELFF
DNA: TGTGCCAGCTCACCACCGTATTCGGGGGACACCGGGGAGCTGTTTTTT

V: TRBV9
D: .
size: .
J: TRBJ2-1
CDR3: CASSVQEVSYNEQFF
DNA: TGTGCCAGCAGCGTACAGGAAGTGTCCTACAATGAGCAGTTCTTC

V: TRBV5-1
D: .
size: .
J: TRBJ2-2
CDR3: CASSPALGLMNTGELFF
DNA: TGCGCCAGCAGCCCGGCACTGGGACTGATGAACACCGGGGAGCTGTTTTTT

V: TRBV11-2
D: TRBD1
size: once
J: TRBJ2-1
CDR3: CASRFIRDRVGNEQFF
DNA: TGTGCCAGCAGATTCATCCGGGACAGGGTTGGAAATGAGCAGTTCTTC

V: TRBV18
D: TRBD1
size: .
J: TRBJ1-2
CDR3: CASSPPGQVLDGYTF
DNA: TGTGCCAGCTCACCCCCGGGACAGGTTCTGGATGGCTACACCTTC

V: TRBV7-9
D: TRBD1
size: few
J: TRBJ1-5
CDR3: CASSLGTGGNQPQHF
DNA: TGTGCCAGCAGCTTAGGGACAGGGGGCAATCAGCCCCAGCATTTT

V: TRBV10-3
D: .
size: .
J: TRBJ1-2
CDR3: CAVQGFHYGYTF
DNA: TGTGCCGTACAGGGCTTTCACTATGGCTACACCTTC

V: TRBV5-6
D: TRBD1
size: .
J: TRBJ2-7
CDR3: CASSLVQGESYEQYF
DNA: TGTGCCAGCAGCTTGGTACAGGGGGAATCATACGAGCAGTACTTC

V: TRBV7-9
D: .
size: .
J: TRBJ1-2
CDR3: CASSLDSRLVGYTF
DNA: TGTGCCAGCAGCTTAGACAGCCGGCTTGTTGGCTACACCTTC

V: TRBV7-6
D: TRBD2
size: .
J: TRBJ2-2
CDR3: CASSRGLAANTGELFF
DNA: TGTGCCAGCAGCCGTGGACTAGCGGCGAACACCGGGGAGCTGTTTTTT

V: TRBV4-1
D: TRBD1
size: .
J: TRBJ1-2
CDR3: CASSHNRGISNYGYTF
DNA: TGCGCCAGCAGCCACAACAGGGGGATTAGTAACTATGGCTACACCTTC

V: TRBV18
D: TRBD1
size: .
J: TRBJ1-1
CDR3: CASSPGQGATEAFF
DNA: TGTGCCAGCTCACCGGGGCAGGGGGCTACTGAAGCTTTCTTT

V: TRBV24-1
D: TRBD1
size: .
J: TRBJ2-2
CDR3: CATSTQGAYTGELFF
DNA: TGTGCCACCAGTACCCAGGGGGCGTACACCGGGGAGCTGTTTTTT

V: TRBV24-1
D: .
size: .
J: TRBJ2-3
CDR3: CATSDDGTRSDTQYF
DNA: TGTGCCACCAGTGATGACGGGACAAGGTCAGATACGCAGTATTTT

V: TRBV2
D: TRBD1
size: .
J: TRBJ1-2
CDR3: CASSGTGDRRGYTF
DNA: TGTGCCAGCAGTGGTACAGGGGATCGAAGGGGCTACACCTTC

V: TRBV6-5
D: .
size: .
J: TRBJ1-1
CDR3: CASSFGLNTEAFF
DNA: TGTGCCAGCAGTTTCGGTTTGAACACTGAAGCTTTCTTT

V: TRBV3-1/TRBV3-2
D: TRBD1
size: .
J: TRBJ1-1
CDR3: CASSRDRGNTEAFF
DNA: TGTGCCAGCAGCCGGGACAGGGGGAACACTGAAGCTTTCTTT

V: TRBV20-1
D: TRBD1
size: .
J: TRBJ2-2
CDR3: CSASRQGVYTGELFF
DNA: TGCAGTGCTAGTAGACAGGGGGTATACACCGGGGAGCTGTTTTTT

V: TRBV2
D: .
size: .
J: TRBJ1-1
CDR3: CASRSGGPEAFF
DNA: TGTGCCAGCAGGTCAGGTGGTCCTGAAGCTTTCTTT

V: TRBV24-1
D: TRBD1
size: .
J: TRBJ2-2
CDR3: CATSDLTGANTGELFF
DNA: TGTGCCACCAGTGATTTAACAGGGGCGAACACCGGGGAGCTGTTTTTT

V: TRBV6-5
D: TRBD2
size: .
J: TRBJ2-7
CDR3: CASRQGLVSEQYF
DNA: TGTGCCAGCAGACAGGGACTAGTTTCCGAGCAGTACTTC

V: TRBV10-1
D: .
size: .
J: TRBJ1-1
CDR3: CASSRQTNTEAFF
DNA: TGCGCCAGCAGTAGACAGACCAACACTGAAGCTTTCTTT

V: TRBV10-3
D: TRBD1
size: .
J: TRBJ2-2
CDR3: CAISELPTRTGGTGELFF
DNA: TGTGCCATCAGTGAGCTCCCCACACGGACAGGGGGTACCGGGGAGCTGTTTTTT

V: TRBV12-3/TRBV12-4
D: .
size: .
J: TRBJ1-1
CDR3: CASSLLGSTEAFF
DNA: TGTGCCAGCAGTTTACTAGGGAGCACTGAAGCTTTCTTT

V: TRBV6-9
D: .
size: .
J: TRBJ1-1
CDR3: CASSYLGATNTEAFF
DNA: TGTGCCAGCAGTTATTTGGGGGCGACAAACACTGAAGCTTTCTTT

V: TRBV2
D: TRBD2
size: .
J: TRBJ2-1
CDR3: CASSEGLAGYNEQFF
DNA: TGTGCCAGCAGTGAAGGACTAGCGGGCTACAATGAGCAGTTCTTC

V: TRBV11-2
D: .
size: once
J: TRBJ2-1
CDR3: CASSLAGENEQFF
DNA: TGTGCCAGCAGCTTAGCTGGGGAGAATGAGCAGTTCTTC

V: TRBV2
D: .
size: .
J: TRBJ1-1
CDR3: CASSDTGNTEAFF
DNA: TGTGCCAGCTCTGATACAGGGAACACTGAAGCTTTCTTT

V: TRBV11-3
D: TRBD1
size: .
J: TRBJ2-7
CDR3: CASSYRDRGSYEQYF
DNA: TGTGCCAGCAGCTACCGGGACAGGGGGTCCTACGAGCAGTACTTC

V: TRBV19
D: .
size: .
J: TRBJ2-3
CDR3: CASSPTATDTQYF
DNA: TGTGCCAGTAGCCCGACAGCCACAGATACGCAGTATTTT

V: TRBV7-9
D: .
size: .
J: TRBJ1-1
CDR3: CASTLVVQGTEAFF
DNA: TGTGCCAGCACCCTAGTGGTCCAGGGCACTGAAGCTTTCTTT

V: TRBV19
D: TRBD1
size: .
J: TRBJ1-5
CDR3: CASSSTGGGQPQHF
DNA: TGTGCCAGTAGTTCTACAGGGGGCGGGCAGCCCCAGCATTTT

V: TRBV5-1
D: .
size: .
J: TRBJ2-2
CDR3: CASSSQGDPNTGELFF
DNA: TGCGCCAGCAGCTCACAGGGCGACCCGAACACCGGGGAGCTGTTTTTT